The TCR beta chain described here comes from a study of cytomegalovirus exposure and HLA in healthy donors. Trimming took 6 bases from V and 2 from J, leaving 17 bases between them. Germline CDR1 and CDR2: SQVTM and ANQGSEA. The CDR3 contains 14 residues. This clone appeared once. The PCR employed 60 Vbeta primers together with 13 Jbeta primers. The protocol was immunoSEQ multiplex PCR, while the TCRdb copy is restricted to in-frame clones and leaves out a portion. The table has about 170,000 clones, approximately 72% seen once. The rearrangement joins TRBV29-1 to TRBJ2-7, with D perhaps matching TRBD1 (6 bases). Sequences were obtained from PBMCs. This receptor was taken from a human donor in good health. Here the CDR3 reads CSVSLQGLTYEQYF. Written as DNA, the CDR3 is TGCAGCGTCTCTCTACAGGGTTTAACCTACGAGCAGTACTTC.